The clone carrying this T cell receptor beta chain was counted a few times. The sample originates from a study of blood T cells in healthy people across ages. A second PCR, run for roughly 7 to 12 cycles, used a sample-barcoded 5' primer plus a J-beta primer mix. One entry per CDR3 protein results from TCRdb running MiXCR on the 5' RACE reads. The table lists roughly 680,000 distinct CDR3 sequences, approximately 52% of them singletons. CDR3 length: 18 amino acids. The junction had 8 bases not matched to a gene; V was cut back by 1 base and J by 4 bases. Germline assignment: CDR1 SGHVS and CDR2 FNYEAQ.

This receptor was taken from an elderly woman in good health. The sample taken for sequencing was blood. The chain recombines TRBV7-6 with TRBJ2-1; 12 positions match TRBD2. CDR3 amino acids: CASSLEVASGRDYNEQFF. CDR3 coding DNA: TGTGCCAGCAGCTTAGAAGTCGCTAGCGGGAGGGATTACAATGAGCAGTTCTTC.